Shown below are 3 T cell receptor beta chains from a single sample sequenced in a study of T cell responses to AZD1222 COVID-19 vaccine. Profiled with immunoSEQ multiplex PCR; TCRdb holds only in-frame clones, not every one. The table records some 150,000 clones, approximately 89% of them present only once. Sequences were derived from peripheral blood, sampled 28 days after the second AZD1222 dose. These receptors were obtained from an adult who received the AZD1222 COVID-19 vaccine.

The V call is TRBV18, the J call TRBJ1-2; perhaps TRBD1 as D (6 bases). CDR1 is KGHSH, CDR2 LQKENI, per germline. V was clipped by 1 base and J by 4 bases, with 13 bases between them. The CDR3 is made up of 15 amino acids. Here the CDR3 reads CASSPLTTGFYGYTF. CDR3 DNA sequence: TGTGCCAGCTCACCACTAACTACAGGGTTCTATGGCTACACCTTC.

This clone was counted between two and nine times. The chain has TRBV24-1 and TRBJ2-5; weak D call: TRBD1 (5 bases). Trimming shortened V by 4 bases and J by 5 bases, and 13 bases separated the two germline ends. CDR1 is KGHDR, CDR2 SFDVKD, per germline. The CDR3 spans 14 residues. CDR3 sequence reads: CATSDPWQGETQYF. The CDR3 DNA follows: TGTGCCACCAGTGACCCATGGCAGGGTGAGACCCAGTACTTC.

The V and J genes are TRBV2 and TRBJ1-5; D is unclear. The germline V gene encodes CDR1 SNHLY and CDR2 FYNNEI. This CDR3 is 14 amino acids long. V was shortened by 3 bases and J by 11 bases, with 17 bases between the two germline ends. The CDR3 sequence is CASSDPRVSRTQHF. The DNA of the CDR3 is TGTGCCAGCAGTGACCCCCGGGTATCCAGGACCCAGCATTTT.